Following are 27 T cell receptor beta chains from one sample sequenced in a study of blood T cell repertoires in COVID-19 (dated by TCRdb to 2020 to 2021). The library was made by the immunoSEQ multiplex PCR assay. The table was pulled from immuneACCESS by TCRdb, which kept in-frame rearrangements only. Such tables lose some clones; where checked, under half of the loss comes from unresolved V genes, and the rest has no known cause. In this sample the table shows 250,000 to 300,000 clones, more than 80% of which occur a single time. Of the sample, 3.7% falls within the top ten clones. Sequencing was done on a sample of peripheral blood. These receptors all stem from a woman in her thirties or forties with acute or convalescent COVID-19.

The CDR3 protein is CASSEALVRGGYGYTF. The CDR3 coding sequence is TGTGCCAGCAGTGAAGCGCTTGTGAGGGGGGGATATGGCTACACCTTC. The V gene is TRBV6-1, the J gene TRBJ1-2; possible D gene TRBD1, 6 bases. Trimming stripped 0 bases from V and 5 bases from J, with 16 bases between. This CDR3 has 16 amino acids. Germline CDR1 is MNHNS and CDR2 is SASEGT.

The chain has TRBV6-1 and TRBJ1-5; TRBD1 matches 8 bases. The V gene end was trimmed by 4 bases and the J gene end by 0 bases; junction bases not matched to a gene: 5. Looked up from germline, CDR1 is MNHNS and CDR2 is SASEGT. This CDR3 has 16 residues. CDR3 coding DNA: TGTGCCAGCAGTGCCGACAGGGGATATAGCAATCAGCCCCAGCATTTT. It yields the protein CASSADRGYSNQPQHF.

The chain has TRBV7-6 and TRBJ1-1; 9 nucleotides agree with TRBD1. CDR1 is SGHVS, CDR2 FNYEAQ, per germline. The CDR3 length is 12 residues. Trimming at V came to 4 bases and at J to 7 bases, leaving 1 base not matched to a gene. CDR3 amino acids: CASSSGQGEAFF. DNA of the CDR3: TGTGCCAGCAGCTCGGGACAGGGTGAAGCTTTCTTT.

This sequence joins TRBV6-5 and TRBJ2-1; TRBD2 might be the D (5 bases). In germline, CDR1 is MNHEY, CDR2 SVGAGI. The CDR3 extends over 15 amino acids. Trimming removed 6 bases at V and 3 bases at J, with 15 bases between. The CDR3 coding sequence is TGTGCCAGCAGCCTCACTAGGAACAGCTACAATGAGCAGTTCTTC. Its translation is CASSLTRNSYNEQFF.

The chain links TRBV11-3 to TRBJ2-2; 8 bases agree with TRBD2. V trimming: 3 bases; J trimming: 3 bases; junction bases outside the gene matches: 3. CDR1 is SGHNT and CDR2 is YENEEA in the germline V gene. CDR3 length equals 15 residues. The CDR3, as DNA: TGTGCCAGCAGCTTTGGACTAGCAGACACCGGGGAGCTGTTTTTT. Amino acids: CASSFGLADTGELFF.

This clone was seen just once. The rearrangement uses TRBV27 and TRBJ1-2, with 12 bases lining up with TRBD1. CDR1 and CDR2 (germline): MNHEY, SMNVEV (reference sequence). The CDR3 has 17 residues. With V trimmed by 1 base and J by 5 bases, 8 bases remained unmatched. CDR3 sequence: CASSLWDRGRGNYGYTF. The CDR3 DNA follows: TGTGCCAGCAGTTTATGGGACAGGGGGCGAGGGAATTATGGCTACACCTTC.

The chain employs TRBV7-9 and TRBJ1-3; D is ambiguous. The CDR3 is made up of 15 amino acids. Per the germline V gene, CDR1 is SEHNR and CDR2 is FQNEAQ (reference sequence). V shed 1 base and J shed 4 bases, with 11 bases lying between them. This chain's CDR3 is CASSLESGLGNTIYF. The CDR3 DNA is TGTGCCAGCAGCTTAGAGTCAGGACTGGGAAACACCATATATTTT.

V and J are TRBV5-1 and TRBJ1-1; tentatively, D is TRBD1 (5 bases). Trimming left V 0 bases short and J 4 bases short, with 16 bases between. The CDR3 runs 16 residues. Looked up from germline, CDR1 is SGHRS and CDR2 is YFSETQ. In DNA, the CDR3 is TGCGCCAGCAGCTTGGAGGTCGTGAAAAGGGGCACTGAAGCTTTCTTT. Translating it yields CASSLEVVKRGTEAFF.

The gene calls are TRBV2 and TRBJ2-5, with 12 bases fitting TRBD2. Trimming cost V 6 bases and J 4 bases; bases outside gene matches: 6. The CDR3 spans 15 residues. Looked up from germline, CDR1 is SNHLY and CDR2 is FYNNEI. The CDR3 bases are TGTGCCAGCAGGGAGACTAGCGGGGGCGCAGAGACCCAGTACTTC. Translation: CASRETSGGAETQYF.

The chain links TRBV18 to TRBJ1-5; TRBD1 is a possible D gene (6 bases). The CDR3 length is 16 residues. The germline gives CDR1 KGHSH, CDR2 LQKENI. The ends were cut back, 6 bases at V and 2 bases at J, with 17 bases in the middle. CDR3 DNA: TGTGCCAGCTCCCCCGCTGGGGGGGCGGGCAATCAGCCCCAGCATTTT. It encodes CASSPAGGAGNQPQHF.

This clone was observed a few times. The V call is TRBV6-4, the J call TRBJ1-1, with TRBD1 matching over 8 bases. The CDR3 has 16 amino acids. The junction had 18 bases not matched to a gene; V was cut back by 7 bases and J by 8 bases. Germline V CDR1 and CDR2: MRHNA, SNTAGT. The CDR3 loop is CASKVSSFGTGREAFF. The CDR3 DNA reads TGTGCCAGCAAAGTTTCCAGCTTTGGGACAGGCAGGGAAGCTTTCTTT.

This clone was seen only once. V is TRBV5-8 and J is TRBJ2-2, with D perhaps matching TRBD1 (6 bases). Trimming took 0 bases from V and 6 from J, leaving 18 bases between them. The CDR3 length is 17 residues. CDR1 is SGHTS and CDR2 is YDEGEE in the germline V gene. CDR3 coding DNA: TGTGCCAGCAGCTTGGGCAGGGGCTCGCTGGGGTCCGGGGAGCTGTTTTTT. Protein: CASSLGRGSLGSGELFF. The full variable domain, completed using reference TRBV5-8 and TRBJ2-2, is EAGVTQSPTHLIKTRGQQATLRCSPISGHTSVYWYQQALGLGLQFLLWYDEGEERNRGNFPPRFSGRQFPNYSSELNVNALELEDSALYLCASSLGRGSLGSGELFFGEGSRLTVL.

This chain connects TRBV19 to TRBJ2-3; 9 bases match TRBD1. Trimming at V came to 7 bases and at J to 6 bases, leaving 5 bases not matched to a gene. CDR3 size: 13 residues. CDR1 LNHDA and CDR2 SQIVND come from the germline V gene (reference sequence). CDR3: CASKDRGVDTQYF. CDR3 DNA sequence: TGTGCCAGTAAAGACAGGGGGGTCGATACGCAGTATTTT.

V gene TRBV11-2 combines with J gene TRBJ2-2; possibly TRBD2 for D (5 bases). The CDR3 runs to 15 residues. In germline, CDR1 is SGHAT, CDR2 FQNNGV. Trimming pared 5 bases from V and 7 bases from J, leaving 17 bases between. DNA for the CDR3: TGTGCCAGCAGCCCCCAGATGAGCGGCGGCGGGGAGCTGTTTTTT. Protein: CASSPQMSGGGELFF.

The table lists this clone with a few counts. J is TRBJ2-5 and V is TRBV13; possibly TRBD2 for D (6 bases). CDR1 and CDR2 (germline): PRHDT, FYEKMQ (reference sequence). V gave up 0 bases and J gave up 0 bases, with 11 bases separating them. The length of the CDR3 is 16 residues. The CDR3 sequence: CASSLGHGTHQETQYF. DNA for the CDR3: TGTGCCAGCAGCTTAGGCCACGGGACTCACCAAGAGACCCAGTACTTC.

The chain uses TRBV2 and TRBJ2-3; a weak D match, TRBD1 (6 bases). Germline V gives CDR1 SNHLY, CDR2 FYNNEI. V was trimmed by 6 bases and J by 3 bases, leaving 16 bases between them. The length of the CDR3 is 15 residues. The CDR3 loop reads CASRLQGTPTDTQYF. The CDR3 DNA reads as TGTGCCAGCAGGCTACAGGGAACTCCTACAGATACGCAGTATTTT.

The CDR3 DNA reads TGTGCCAGCAGGGGGCTAACCTCTGGAAACACCATATATTTT. Translation: CASRGLTSGNTIYF. The V gene is TRBV6-5, the J gene TRBJ1-3; tentative D call: TRBD1 (5 bases). V was cut by 6 bases and J by 0 bases, with 9 bases left in between. CDR1 is MNHEY, CDR2 SVGAGI, per germline. The CDR3 length is 14 residues.

In DNA form, the CDR3 reads TGTGCCAGCAGCGCCGCAGGGGATGGGCATGAGCAGTTCTTC. This sequence encodes CASSAAGDGHEQFF. The chain uses TRBV9 and TRBJ2-1; TRBD1 is a possible D gene (6 bases). Germline assignment: CDR1 SGDLS and CDR2 YYNGEE. The CDR3 runs 14 residues. V dropped 3 bases and J dropped 8 bases, with 15 bases sitting between them.

The gene calls are TRBV5-6 and TRBJ1-2, with D unresolved. Trimming shortened V by 0 bases and J by 7 bases, and 7 bases separated the two germline ends. Per the germline V gene, CDR1 is SGHDT and CDR2 is YYEEEE. The CDR3 runs to 12 residues. This chain's CDR3 is CASSLVRGGYTF. The DNA for the CDR3 is TGTGCCAGCAGCTTGGTCCGGGGTGGCTACACCTTC.

In its sample, this clone was seen once. The chain combines TRBV24-1 with TRBJ2-1; D unclear. Trimming stripped 6 bases from V and 0 bases from J, with 8 bases between. Looked up from germline, CDR1 is KGHDR and CDR2 is SFDVKD. The CDR3 totals 14 residues. In DNA form, the CDR3 reads TGTGCCACCAGTCCCCCGGGCTCCTACAATGAGCAGTTCTTC. Its translation is CATSPPGSYNEQFF.

This clone was found once. The J gene is TRBJ2-1, the V gene TRBV2, with D uncertain. This CDR3 region has 17 residues. The germline CDR1 and CDR2 sequences are SNHLY and FYNNEI. The V and J ends lost 8 bases and 5 bases respectively, with 25 bases between them. CDR3 nucleotides: TGTGCCAGCGTATTAGGCGTCACAGACCCTACAAACAATGAGCAGTTCTTC. Translation: CASVLGVTDPTNNEQFF.

The V call is TRBV9, the J call TRBJ1-6; D gene uncertain. There are 13 residues in the CDR3. The germline gives CDR1 SGDLS, CDR2 YYNGEE. Trimming shortened V by 0 bases and J by 13 bases, and 11 bases separated the two germline ends. CDR3 in amino acids: CASSVDYAGPLHF. The CDR3 nucleotides read TGTGCCAGCAGCGTAGATTACGCGGGGCCCCTCCACTTT.

The gene calls are TRBV2 and TRBJ2-5; D is possibly TRBD2 (5 bases). V was pared by 5 bases and J by 0 bases, with 13 bases between. Germline CDR1 reads SNHLY; CDR2 reads FYNNEI. The CDR3 totals 15 residues. The CDR3 bases are TGTGCCAGCAGTCAAAAGCGGCAGTACCAAGAGACCCAGTACTTC. It codes for CASSQKRQYQETQYF. The variable domain in full, with the rest retrieved from reference TRBV2 and TRBJ2-5, is EPEVTQTPSHQVTQMGQEVILRCVPISNHLYFYWYRQILGQKVEFLVSFYNNEISEKSEIFDDQFSVERPDGSNFTLKIRSTKLEDSAMYFCASSQKRQYQETQYFGPGTRLLVL.

The CDR3 region is CASSSGSTPGGYTF. CDR3 nucleotides: TGTGCCAGCAGCTCGGGCTCAACTCCGGGAGGCTACACCTTC. The chain has TRBV5-4 and TRBJ1-2; D not resolved. This CDR3 has 14 residues. V shed 3 bases and J shed 8 bases, with 17 bases lying between them. Germline-derived CDR1 and CDR2 are SGHNT and YYREEE (reference sequence).

The chain uses TRBV29-1 and TRBJ1-4, with D possibly being TRBD1 (6 bases). This CDR3 comprises 14 residues. The V end was cut by 7 bases, the J end by 1 base, with 13 bases between. Germline values: CDR1 SQVTM, CDR2 ANQGSEA. CDR3 nucleotide sequence: TGCAGCGCAGGGGTTCGAGAAACTAATGAAAAACTGTTTTTT. It codes for CSAGVRETNEKLFF. The complete variable domain, with remaining parts taken from reference TRBV29-1 and TRBJ1-4, reads SAVISQKPSRDICQRGTSLTIQCQVDSQVTMMFWYRQQPGQSLTLIATANQGSEATYESGFVIDKFPISRPNLTFSTLTVSNMSPEDSSIYLCSAGVRETNEKLFFGSGTQLSVL.

The chain employs TRBV9 and TRBJ1-3; 7 bases match TRBD1. The CDR3 sequence is 15 residues long. Trimming took 3 bases from V and 4 from J; bases not matched to a gene: 7. Germline assignment: CDR1 SGDLS and CDR2 YYNGEE. The CDR3 DNA reads as TGTGCCAGCAGCGCTGGACAGGCTGAAGGAAACACCATATATTTT. Translation gives CASSAGQAEGNTIYF.

The chain combines TRBV4-2 with TRBJ2-3, with 9 positions matching TRBD2. The CDR3 length is 17 residues. Losses at the gene ends were 3 bases for V and 5 bases for J; bases not matched to a gene: 12. CDR1 LGHNA and CDR2 YNFKEQ come from the germline V gene. The chain's CDR3 is CASSHLKTAGGIDTQYF. For the CDR3, the DNA is TGTGCCAGCAGCCATCTTAAAACAGCGGGGGGTATAGATACGCAGTATTTT.